The 30 T cell receptor beta chains listed next were all sequenced from one sample in a study of T-cell memory formation after mild COVID-19. One entry per CDR3 protein results from TCRdb running MiXCR on the 5' RACE reads. The profile shows roughly 130,000 distinct CDR3 sequences, 16% of them singletons. Input material: PBMCs or a T cell subset sorted from them (not recorded which). The source is an adult woman who had mild COVID-19 (a few samples of this study predate the infection). Cell type and time point are not known.

This clonotype was seen only a few times. This chain uses TRBV20-1 with TRBJ1-1; D remains ambiguous. The length of the CDR3 is 13 residues. Between the trimmed V and J ends, which lost 5 bases and 1 base, there was a span of 11 bases. Per germline, CDR1 DFQATT and CDR2 SNEGSKA (reference sequence). CDR3 sequence (DNA): TGCAGTGCTCGACACCAGCCGAACACTGAAGCTTTCTTT. This gives the protein CSARHQPNTEAFF.

This clonotype was picked up a small number of times. The chain couples TRBV9 to TRBJ1-2; 7 positions agree with TRBD1. Germline V gene data show CDR1 as SGDLS and CDR2 as YYNGEE. The CDR3 runs 15 residues. V trimming: 3 bases; J trimming: 2 bases; junction bases outside the gene matches: 7. The CDR3 protein is CASSGPGQSNYGYTF. For the CDR3, the DNA is TGTGCCAGCAGCGGTCCGGGACAGTCGAACTATGGCTACACCTTC. Full variable domain (outside the CDR3, taken from reference TRBV9 and TRBJ1-2): DSGVTQTPKHLITATGQRVTLRCSPRSGDLSVYWYQQSLDQGLQFLIQYYNGEERAKGNILERFSAQQFPDLHSELNLSSLELGDSALYFCASSGPGQSNYGYTFGSGTRLTVV.

This clonotype was seen a handful of times. J is TRBJ2-7 and V is TRBV16, with D hard to call. V lost 0 bases to trimming and J lost 6 bases, with 6 bases between them. CDR1 and CDR2 from the germline V gene are KGHSY and FQNENV. The CDR3 has 12 amino acids. Written as DNA, the CDR3 is TGTGCCAGCAGCCAATCTCTGCTCGAGCAGTACTTC. Protein: CASSQSLLEQYF.

The chain carries TRBV2 and TRBJ1-1, with TRBD1 as a possible D gene (5 bases). CDR1 and CDR2 from the germline V gene are SNHLY and FYNNEI. Trimming left V 6 bases short and J 7 bases short, with 9 bases between. The CDR3 contains 11 residues. The DNA of the CDR3 is TGTGCCAGCAGGGGACTTGATGAAGCTTTCTTT. It translates to CASRGLDEAFF. The variable domain in full, completed from reference TRBV2 and TRBJ1-1, reads EPEVTQTPSHQVTQMGQEVILRCVPISNHLYFYWYRQILGQKVEFLVSFYNNEISEKSEIFDDQFSVERPDGSNFTLKIRSTKLEDSAMYFCASRGLDEAFFGQGTRLTVV.

A few counts support this clonotype. The CDR3 loop is CASSPGQGDTGELFF. The CDR3 DNA follows: TGTGCCAGCAGTCCGGGACAGGGGGACACCGGGGAGCTGTTTTTT. The rearrangement links TRBV6-4 to TRBJ2-2; TRBD1 matches at 11 bases. The CDR3 is made up of 15 amino acids. V lost 5 bases, J lost 3 bases, and 2 bases stayed unmatched. Germline lookup yields CDR1 MRHNA and CDR2 SNTAGT.

The chain is built from TRBV6-2 or TRBV6-3 and TRBJ2-5, with 11 bases lining up with TRBD2. The CDR3 runs to 16 residues. The junction had 7 bases not matched to a gene; V was cut back by 2 bases and J by 5 bases. Germline CDR1 and CDR2: MNHEY and SVGEGT. CDR3 sequence reads: CASSYVAGGRLETQYF. Here the CDR3 DNA reads TGTGCCAGCAGTTACGTAGCGGGGGGGCGGCTGGAGACCCAGTACTTC.

The J gene is TRBJ2-4, the V gene TRBV3-1, with D hard to call. This CDR3 region has 16 residues. The germline CDR1 and CDR2 sequences are LGHDT and YNNKEL (reference sequence). V lost 3 bases and J 0 bases, leaving 12 bases between the germline ends. The CDR3 is CASSHTAKVAKNIQYF. The CDR3 DNA reads TGTGCCAGCAGCCATACAGCGAAGGTAGCCAAAAACATTCAGTACTTC.

This rearrangement joins TRBV4-2 to TRBJ1-2; 7 nucleotides agree with TRBD1. The CDR3 extends over 18 amino acids. Germline CDR1 is LGHNA and CDR2 is YNFKEQ. V lost 0 bases to trimming and J lost 3 bases; unmatched junction nucleotides: 13. For the CDR3, the DNA is TGTGCCAGCAGCCAAGATTTCAGGGCAGGGGGTTCGGACTATGGCTACACCTTC. Translating gives CASSQDFRAGGSDYGYTF.

The genes are TRBV4-1 and TRBJ1-1, with no clear D. The germline V gene has CDR1 MGHRA and CDR2 YSYEKL. Trimming took off 8 bases at V and 0 bases at J, with 13 bases between the two ends. This CDR3 has 14 amino acids. CDR3 in DNA: TGCGCCAGCTGTCGTGTGGGGATGAACACTGAAGCTTTCTTT. Translated: CASCRVGMNTEAFF.

This clonotype came up once. V usage is TRBV5-1 and J usage is TRBJ2-5, with 8 bases aligning to TRBD1. The CDR3 is 14 residues long. Germline V CDR1 and CDR2: SGHRS, YFSETQ. The V segment lost 4 bases and the J segment 5 bases; nucleotides outside the gene matches: 7. The CDR3 coding sequence is TGCGCCAGCAGCACGGGACAGGCGGGGGAGACCCAGTACTTC. It encodes CASSTGQAGETQYF. The complete variable domain, with remaining parts taken from reference TRBV5-1 and TRBJ2-5, reads KAGVTQTPRYLIKTRGQQVTLSCSPISGHRSVSWYQQTPGQGLQFLFEYFSETQRNKGNFPGRFSGRQFSNSRSEMNVSTLELGDSALYLCASSTGQAGETQYFGPGTRLLVL.

This clonotype was seen more than once but under ten times. This chain connects TRBV27 to TRBJ2-2; TRBD1 or TRBD2 may be the D gene (6 bases each). Germline V gene sequence: CDR1 MNHEY, CDR2 SMNVEV (reference sequence). The CDR3 runs to 19 residues. V was clipped by 7 bases and J by 2 bases, with 26 bases between them. CDR3 nucleotide sequence: TGTGCCAGCACCCCCAGGCGGGGACACCCAAGCGATAACACCGGGGAGCTGTTTTTT. Protein sequence: CASTPRRGHPSDNTGELFF.

This clonotype came up a few times. A read error may produce the germline difference seen at one junction end. The genes are TRBV20-1 and TRBJ2-1, with no clear D. The CDR3 spans 12 residues. Looked up from germline, CDR1 is DFQATT and CDR2 is SNEGSKA (reference sequence). CDR3 amino acids: CSASISDNEQFF. CDR3 nucleotide sequence: TGCAGTGCTAGTATCTCCGACAATGAGCAGTTCTTC.

There are a few counts of this clonotype. The genes are TRBV5-1 and TRBJ1-2, with a weak D call TRBD1 (6 bases). This CDR3 comprises 15 residues. Trimming took off 4 bases at V and 4 bases at J, with 17 bases between the two ends. CDR1 is SGHRS, CDR2 YFSETQ, per germline. CDR3 loop: CASSPGDNWGYGYTF. CDR3 DNA sequence: TGCGCCAGCAGCCCCGGGGACAATTGGGGCTATGGCTACACCTTC.

In this sample, this clonotype turned up many times. The chain recombines TRBV6-5 with TRBJ2-7; TRBD1 matches 11 bases. The junction had 6 bases not matched to a gene; V was cut back by 8 bases and J by 3 bases. From germline, CDR1 is MNHEY and CDR2 SVGAGI. The CDR3 is 14 amino acids. CDR3 nucleotide sequence: TGTGCCAGCCGCGTCGGGACAGGGGGCTACGAGCAGTACTTC. It is translated as CASRVGTGGYEQYF.

This clonotype came up a few times. The rearrangement uses TRBV11-2 and TRBJ2-5; 8 nucleotides match TRBD2. Unmatched junction bases numbered 4, after V lost 2 bases and J lost 2 bases. Germline CDR1 and CDR2: SGHAT and FQNNGV. The CDR3 has 15 amino acids. The CDR3 spells CASSLTAGEQETQYF. CDR3 nucleotide sequence: TGTGCCAGCAGCTTAACAGCGGGGGAGCAAGAGACCCAGTACTTC.

There are a few counts of this clonotype. V gene TRBV6-1 combines with J gene TRBJ2-7; 10 nucleotides match TRBD1. This CDR3 has 15 amino acids. Germline values: CDR1 MNHNS, CDR2 SASEGT. Trimming took 6 bases from V and 3 from J; bases not matched to a gene: 8. CDR3 coding DNA: TGTGCCAGCAGGACCGGGACAGGGGAGGACTACGAGCAGTACTTC. Its protein product is CASRTGTGEDYEQYF.

This chain uses TRBV6-2 or TRBV6-3 with TRBJ2-7; D possibly corresponds to TRBD2 (5 bases). Trimming removed 4 bases from V and 6 bases from J, with 10 bases in between. In germline, CDR1 is MNHEY, CDR2 SVGEGT. The CDR3 runs to 12 residues. The CDR3 sequence is CASSSIGSEQYF. The CDR3 bases are TGTGCCAGCAGTTCTATTGGGAGCGAGCAGTACTTC.

This clonotype showed up just a few times. V is TRBV7-8 and J is TRBJ2-5; 10 bases align to TRBD1. Germline trimming cut 5 bases from V and 5 bases from J; bases unmatched to any gene: 11. This CDR3 has 16 residues. Germline values: CDR1 SGHVS, CDR2 FQNEAQ. DNA of the CDR3: TGTGCCAGCAGCCCCGGGACAGGGGTTCGTCCGGAGACCCAGTACTTC. It is translated as CASSPGTGVRPETQYF.

This clonotype was recorded a few times. This chain joins TRBV7-2 and TRBJ2-4; D is undetermined. V gave up 1 base and J gave up 6 bases, with 7 bases separating them. Germline V CDR1 and CDR2: SGHTA, FQGNSA. The CDR3 is made up of 13 amino acids. The CDR3 here is CASSLDMANIQYF. CDR3 sequence (DNA): TGTGCCAGCAGCTTAGACATGGCAAACATTCAGTACTTC.

This chain links TRBV5-6 with TRBJ2-5, with D maybe TRBD1 (6 bases). The V end lost 0 bases, the J end lost 5 bases, and 11 bases lay between the germline ends. CDR3 length: 14 residues. Germline V gene sequence: CDR1 SGHDT, CDR2 YYEEEE. The CDR3 coding sequence is TGTGCCAGCAGCTTGGGTTACAGGGCGGAGACCCAGTACTTC. It translates to CASSLGYRAETQYF.

The J gene is TRBJ2-3, the V gene TRBV2, with D unclear. Per the germline V gene, CDR1 is SNHLY and CDR2 is FYNNEI. CDR3 length: 13 residues. Trimming removed 7 bases at V and 0 bases at J, with 8 bases between. CDR3 sequence reads: CASILDSTDTQYF. The CDR3 DNA follows: TGTGCCAGCATTCTCGACAGCACAGATACGCAGTATTTT. Looking up the rest from reference TRBV2 and TRBJ2-3 gives the full variable domain: EPEVTQTPSHQVTQMGQEVILRCVPISNHLYFYWYRQILGQKVEFLVSFYNNEISEKSEIFDDQFSVERPDGSNFTLKIRSTKLEDSAMYFCASILDSTDTQYFGPGTRLTVL.

This clonotype was seen a few times. The chain couples TRBV7-9 to TRBJ1-4, with 8 bases fitting TRBD1. This CDR3 has 15 amino acids. J lost 8 bases, V lost 1 base, and 6 bases had no gene match. Germline CDR1 is SEHNR and CDR2 is FQNEAQ (reference sequence). CDR3 bases: TGTGCCAGCAGCTTAGTGGACAGGGTCGGGGAAAAACTGTTTTTT. Protein product: CASSLVDRVGEKLFF.

This clonotype has only a few counts. The gene calls are TRBV5-6 and TRBJ1-1, with D unresolved. The CDR3 has 20 residues. Germline assignment: CDR1 SGHDT and CDR2 YYEEEE. The V end was cut by 3 bases, the J end by 6 bases, with 33 bases between. CDR3 region: CASSWAMPSRKTRAGAEAFF. The DNA of the CDR3 is TGTGCCAGCAGCTGGGCCATGCCGTCGAGAAAAACCCGGGCCGGGGCTGAAGCTTTCTTT.

This clonotype has a handful of counts. This chain links TRBV20-1 with TRBJ2-5; D not resolved. The CDR3 runs 12 residues. The V and J ends lost 5 bases and 2 bases respectively, with 9 bases between them. Germline assignment: CDR1 DFQATT and CDR2 SNEGSKA (reference sequence). The chain's CDR3 is CSAAWQQETQYF. The CDR3 coding sequence is TGCAGTGCTGCTTGGCAGCAAGAGACCCAGTACTTC.

This clonotype came up many times. The chain uses TRBV4-1 and TRBJ2-5; the D is unclear. CDR1 is MGHRA and CDR2 is YSYEKL in the germline V gene. The V end was cut by 0 bases, the J end by 2 bases, with 4 bases between. The CDR3 extends over 13 amino acids. The CDR3 DNA follows: TGCGCCAGCAGCCAAGAGCGACAAGAGACCCAGTACTTC. Encoded protein: CASSQERQETQYF.

V gene TRBV7-9 combines with J gene TRBJ2-3; TRBD1 aligns across 7 bases. The CDR3 has 17 amino acids. V lost 5 bases, J lost 0 bases, and 11 bases stayed unmatched. Germline V gene sequence: CDR1 SEHNR, CDR2 FQNEAQ (reference sequence). The CDR3 coding sequence is TGTGCCAGCAGCCCACAGTACAGGGGCCCTAGCACAGATACGCAGTATTTT. This gives the protein CASSPQYRGPSTDTQYF.

The rearrangement uses TRBV5-1 and TRBJ2-7, with 9 bases matching TRBD2. This CDR3 contains 15 residues. Germline trimming cut 2 bases from V and 0 bases from J; bases unmatched to any gene: 3. CDR1 SGHRS and CDR2 YFSETQ come from the germline V gene. The CDR3 DNA sequence: TGCGCCAGCAGCTTAGCGGGGGGTTTCTCCTACGAGCAGTACTTC. Protein sequence: CASSLAGGFSYEQYF.

The V call is TRBV28, the J call TRBJ2-7, with D tentatively TRBD1 or TRBD2 (5 bases each). Trimming left V 2 bases short and J 6 bases short, with 8 bases between. Looked up from germline, CDR1 is MDHEN and CDR2 is SYDVKM. The CDR3 is 12 amino acids. The CDR3: CASSLPGSEQYF. The CDR3 nucleotides are TGTGCCAGCAGTTTACCAGGGAGCGAGCAGTACTTC.

This clonotype was recorded a few times. This chain connects TRBV29-1 to TRBJ2-2; D perhaps matches TRBD1 (6 bases). Germline values: CDR1 SQVTM, CDR2 ANQGSEA. V gave up 8 bases and J gave up 2 bases, with 12 bases separating them. The CDR3 runs to 13 residues. The CDR3 sequence: CSTRQANTGELFF. The CDR3 coding sequence is TGCAGCACCCGACAGGCCAACACCGGGGAGCTGTTTTTT.

This chain uses TRBV7-6 with TRBJ2-1; 9 positions match TRBD2. Germline V gene lookup returns CDR1 SGHVS and CDR2 FNYEAQ. The CDR3 runs 15 residues. Trimming cost V 5 bases and J 6 bases; bases outside gene matches: 8. The CDR3 loop reads CASSEGGTSFNEQFF. In DNA, the CDR3 is TGTGCCAGCAGCGAGGGGGGGACTAGCTTCAATGAGCAGTTCTTC.